This T cell receptor (beta chain) comes out of a study of graft-versus-host responses after intestinal transplantation. About the research overall: Multivisceral, liver-intestinal, or isolated intestinal transplants were performed in recipients. The study gave all recipients anti-thymocyte globulin induction, then tacrolimus and steroids for approximately 3 years. Broader study findings: Marrow from the recipient contained GvH clones, some of which had appeared first in ileum or blood. Within the allografts of patients who had graft-donor T cell macrochimerism, graft-versus-host to host-versus-graft clonal ratios were high.

Worth noting for this clone: Its antigen is currently unknown.

Sequenced by immunoSEQ multiplex PCR; TCRdb stores in-frame clones only, minus some. The table has tens of thousands of clones, approximately 82% seen once. V shed 1 base and J shed 9 bases, with 7 bases lying between them. The V gene's germline CDR1 is PRHDT and CDR2 FYEKMQ (reference sequence). CDR3 length: 12 residues. The source material was unstimulated CD8+ T cells sorted from spleen or lymph node cells, sampled before transplant. The TCR sequence derives from a human donor who was the organ donor for an intestinal transplant. The chain couples TRBV13 to TRBJ2-1; the D is unclear. This CDR3 is CASSLELGEQFF. CDR3 nucleotide sequence: TGTGCCAGCAGCTTAGAGTTGGGTGAGCAGTTCTTC.